This T cell receptor (beta chain) came from a study of beta chain features in type 1 diabetes. This CDR3 is 14 amino acids long. Trimming took off 3 bases at V and 5 bases at J, with 9 bases between the two ends. Germline loops: CDR1 SGDLS, CDR2 YYNGEE. CD4+ naive, central memory, regulatory and stem cell-like memory subsets were isolated by sorting on CD45RO/CCR7/CD25/CD127/CD95/CD27. Purities in excess of 95% were seen in all sorted populations. Since all of the isolated RNA was reverse transcribed, expressed TCRB transcripts were what got sequenced. Profiling relied on immunoSEQ multiplex PCR, and the TCRdb table lists in-frame clones only, not all of them. The table has 400,000 to 450,000 clones, approximately 15% seen once.

The TCR originated in a man in his thirties or forties in good health. The sample taken for sequencing was naive CD4+ T cells from blood. The rearrangement uses TRBV9 and TRBJ1-6; D unresolved. CDR3 loop: CASSERRNNSPLHF. The DNA of the CDR3 is TGTGCCAGCAGCGAGCGTCGAAATAATTCACCCCTCCACTTT.